The rows below give T cell receptor beta chains drawn from one sample of a study of cytomegalovirus exposure and HLA in healthy donors. TCRdb keeps only in-frame clones here, not all; method: immunoSEQ multiplex PCR. The profile shows hundreds of thousands of clones, roughly four fifths of them singletons. The sequenced sample was PBMCs. The source is a woman aged 40 to 55 in good health and CMV-seronegative. Both conserved end residues are part of each CDR3. The order of the fields is J gene, D gene, V gene, CDR3 protein. A D gene is named only where the DNA matches it firmly.

j_call: TRBJ1-6
d_call: TRBD1
v_call: TRBV5-4
cdr3_aa: CASSGPGQNSPLHF

j_call: TRBJ2-6
d_call: TRBD1
v_call: TRBV28
cdr3_aa: CASSGAPGQGARGANVLTF

j_call: TRBJ1-1
d_call: .
v_call: TRBV4-2
cdr3_aa: CASSQAGAEAFF

j_call: TRBJ1-2
d_call: .
v_call: TRBV2
cdr3_aa: CASSEGQGGVWGGYTF

j_call: TRBJ1-1
d_call: .
v_call: TRBV4-3
cdr3_aa: CASSPGLTGNTEAFF

j_call: TRBJ1-4
d_call: .
v_call: TRBV7-9
cdr3_aa: CSSSWTVLGINEKLFF

j_call: TRBJ1-1
d_call: .
v_call: TRBV19
cdr3_aa: CASSTRDTRGTEAFF

j_call: TRBJ1-5
d_call: .
v_call: TRBV28
cdr3_aa: CASSGGRAGQPQHF

j_call: TRBJ1-5
d_call: TRBD1
v_call: TRBV19
cdr3_aa: CATETDRAGQPQHF

j_call: TRBJ2-2
d_call: TRBD1
v_call: TRBV10-1
cdr3_aa: CASSRDSANTGELFF

j_call: TRBJ1-1
d_call: TRBD1
v_call: TRBV7-2
cdr3_aa: CASSLALPGQLNTEAFF

j_call: TRBJ2-3
d_call: .
v_call: TRBV28
cdr3_aa: CASSGAGARTDTQYF

j_call: TRBJ1-5
d_call: .
v_call: TRBV4-1
cdr3_aa: CASSQVGQLNQPQHF

j_call: TRBJ1-1
d_call: TRBD1
v_call: TRBV5-6
cdr3_aa: CASKPGQENTEAFF

j_call: TRBJ1-5
d_call: .
v_call: TRBV7-2
cdr3_aa: CASSSHRSSNQPQHF

j_call: TRBJ2-7
d_call: .
v_call: TRBV7-9
cdr3_aa: CASSGPDGAYEQYF

j_call: TRBJ2-1
d_call: .
v_call: TRBV27
cdr3_aa: CASRQRDTPYNEQFF

j_call: TRBJ2-3
d_call: TRBD2
v_call: TRBV6-1
cdr3_aa: CASIAGNTDTQYF

j_call: TRBJ1-2
d_call: .
v_call: TRBV19
cdr3_aa: CASSIGTVPGYTF

j_call: TRBJ1-4
d_call: TRBD1
v_call: TRBV15
cdr3_aa: CATSRRTGTGVEKLFF

j_call: TRBJ1-1
d_call: .
v_call: TRBV5-1
cdr3_aa: CASSLGQLTEAFF

j_call: TRBJ1-3
d_call: .
v_call: TRBV19
cdr3_aa: CASSPIQKLTTLNTIYF

j_call: TRBJ2-1
d_call: TRBD1
v_call: TRBV18
cdr3_aa: CASSPGQGRAYEQFF

j_call: TRBJ1-4
d_call: TRBD1
v_call: TRBV7-8
cdr3_aa: CASSSWDRKATNEKLFF

j_call: TRBJ1-6
d_call: .
v_call: TRBV11-3
cdr3_aa: CASSGGPVGPPLHF

j_call: TRBJ2-5
d_call: TRBD2
v_call: TRBV7-9
cdr3_aa: CASLGTSGGYQETQYF

j_call: TRBJ1-1
d_call: .
v_call: TRBV4-1
cdr3_aa: CASSQDEVYTEAFF

j_call: TRBJ1-4
d_call: TRBD1
v_call: TRBV11-2
cdr3_aa: CASSFFRGLSEKLFF

j_call: TRBJ2-2
d_call: TRBD1
v_call: TRBV30
cdr3_aa: CAWSVWTGALTGELFF

j_call: TRBJ2-5
d_call: .
v_call: TRBV7-2
cdr3_aa: CASSPALSRETQYF

j_call: TRBJ2-3
d_call: .
v_call: TRBV7-3
cdr3_aa: CASSLRLQPPDTQYF

j_call: TRBJ1-1
d_call: .
v_call: TRBV30
cdr3_aa: CAWSRVNTEAFF

j_call: TRBJ1-1
d_call: .
v_call: TRBV19
cdr3_aa: CASSLPGGLNTEAFF

j_call: TRBJ1-2
d_call: .
v_call: TRBV5-8
cdr3_aa: CASSFGPTGRYGYTF

j_call: TRBJ1-4
d_call: TRBD1
v_call: TRBV4-1
cdr3_aa: CASSQDVAGGATNEKLFF

j_call: TRBJ1-1
d_call: .
v_call: TRBV6-5
cdr3_aa: CASTFSRNTEAFF

j_call: TRBJ2-3
d_call: TRBD2
v_call: TRBV10-1
cdr3_aa: CANTNPGLALCPNRTDTQYF

j_call: TRBJ2-2
d_call: .
v_call: TRBV11-3
cdr3_aa: CASSSRPGHNTGELFF

j_call: TRBJ1-2
d_call: .
v_call: TRBV25-1
cdr3_aa: CASSEYGPYGYTF

j_call: TRBJ1-2
d_call: TRBD1
v_call: TRBV5-4
cdr3_aa: CASSSASGTGFGYTF

j_call: TRBJ1-1
d_call: TRBD1
v_call: TRBV7-6
cdr3_aa: CASSRTGGIEAFF

j_call: TRBJ2-1
d_call: TRBD2
v_call: TRBV15
cdr3_aa: CATARGGLSSYNEQFF

j_call: TRBJ2-7
d_call: TRBD1
v_call: TRBV7-9
cdr3_aa: CASSHGQGGYEQYF

j_call: TRBJ2-7
d_call: TRBD1
v_call: TRBV27
cdr3_aa: CASSSRTGVHEQYF

j_call: TRBJ2-7
d_call: .
v_call: TRBV18
cdr3_aa: CASSPNAGAFSYEQYF

j_call: TRBJ2-7
d_call: .
v_call: TRBV11-3
cdr3_aa: CASSLGENYEQYF

j_call: TRBJ2-7
d_call: TRBD2
v_call: TRBV7-3
cdr3_aa: CASSPSTSGGSPSYEQYF

j_call: TRBJ2-6
d_call: .
v_call: TRBV2
cdr3_aa: CASQSSGANVLTF

j_call: TRBJ2-5
d_call: .
v_call: TRBV18
cdr3_aa: CASSPPGSGQETQYF

j_call: TRBJ2-5
d_call: .
v_call: TRBV5-1
cdr3_aa: CASRLEETQYF

j_call: TRBJ2-1
d_call: TRBD2
v_call: TRBV27
cdr3_aa: CATGRLAGEYNEQFF

j_call: TRBJ2-1
d_call: .
v_call: TRBV12-1
cdr3_aa: CASSLIPDEQFF

j_call: TRBJ2-5
d_call: .
v_call: TRBV6-5
cdr3_aa: CASSYSLEPETQYF

j_call: TRBJ1-6
d_call: .
v_call: TRBV30
cdr3_aa: CAEGLPNSPLHF